This T cell receptor beta chain was documented in a study of blood T cell repertoires in COVID-19. Across the whole study: COVID-19 samples collected from the United States, Italy and Spain covered acute and convalescent phases. T cells, B-cell-depleted T cells, or PBMCs supplied cDNA or gDNA.

Trimming removed 2 bases at V and 2 bases at J, with 12 bases between. The CDR3 spans 15 residues. The V gene's germline CDR1 is MNHEY and CDR2 SVGAGI. TCRdb's copy holds only in-frame clones and misses some; the assay was immunoSEQ multiplex PCR. The data contain about 190,000 clones, approximately 80% of them singletons. This chain uses TRBV6-5 with TRBJ1-1; D perhaps matches TRBD1 (5 bases). The sequenced sample consisted of peripheral blood. The sequence was obtained from a man aged 50 to 59 who had recovered from COVID-19. The CDR3 region is CASSYDARGNTEAFF. The DNA for the CDR3 is TGTGCCAGCAGTTACGATGCAAGGGGTAACACTGAAGCTTTCTTT.